This entry features one T cell receptor (beta chain) sequence. The antigen remains undetermined. The data derive from a study of T cell clonotyping in hematopoietic cell transplantation. The study, taken as a whole, reports: After transplant, recipient diversity fell while pathologically expanded clonotypes grew through day 180. Few recipient clonotypes overlapped donors; over 97% were de novo at given depth.

TCRdb's table, derived via immunoSEQ multiplex PCR, lists solely in-frame clones and lacks some. The table has about 4,800 clones, 94% seen once. This TCR derives from a male patient between 55 and 70 years old who had an allogeneic stem cell transplant from a related donor, so the T cells may come from the graft donor. Some clones in this sample may be carry-over from other donors' samples. Source: PBMCs, taken 180 days after allogeneic stem cell transplant.

CDR3 loop: CASSFGTVNTEAFF. CDR3 coding DNA: TGCGCCAGCAGCTTCGGGACAGTTAACACTGAAGCTTTCTTT. V and J are TRBV5-1 and TRBJ1-1, with TRBD1 identical over 7 bases. This CDR3 region has 14 residues. Germline trimming cut 2 bases from V and 2 bases from J; bases unmatched to any gene: 3. CDR1 is SGHRS and CDR2 is YFSETQ in the germline V gene.